These T cell receptor beta chains were read from a single sample in a study of cytomegalovirus exposure and HLA in healthy donors. Sequencing used immunoSEQ multiplex PCR; TCRdb keeps in-frame clones, though not all of them. The sample holds 85,000 to 110,000 clones, roughly 70% seen once. The specimen was PBMCs. Every receptor here comes from a woman aged 50 to 65 in good health and CMV-seronegative. The CDR3 runs from the conserved cysteine through the conserved F or W. D genes are given only for firm matches. Some rows mark clone size as missing; the rest say once, few, many or name a class of expanded clone.

V	J	D	size	DNA	CDR3
TRBV7-3	TRBJ2-3	TRBD2	NA	TGTGCCAGCACCTCGGGAGGGGGGACAGATACGCAGTATTTT	CASTSGGGTDTQYF
TRBV7-9	TRBJ2-3	TRBD1	once	TGTGCCAGCAGCTTAGGGGCCTACAGGGGGCGCAACACAGATACGCAGTATTTT	CASSLGAYRGRNTDTQYF
TRBV19	TRBJ2-5	TRBD1	NA	TGTGCCAGTAGCTACTCGGGACAGGGTTTAGAGACCCAGTACTTC	CASSYSGQGLETQYF
TRBV10-3	TRBJ1-1	NA	few	TGTGCCATCAGTGAGCCCGGACAAGACACTGAAGCTTTCTTT	CAISEPGQDTEAFF
TRBV27	TRBJ2-6	NA	few	TGTGCCAGCAGCCGCCGGGTCTCTGGGGCCAACGTCCTGACTTTC	CASSRRVSGANVLTF
TRBV5-1	TRBJ1-1	NA	NA	TGCGCCAGCAGCCAGGCAGCCAGGGAGGAAAAAGCTTTCTTT	CASSQAAREEKAFF
TRBV29-1	TRBJ1-1	NA	few	TGCAGCGTTGTGGGAGGGAACACTGAAGCTTTCTTT	CSVVGGNTEAFF
TRBV9	TRBJ1-1	NA	NA	TGTGCCAGCAGCGTAGACCCGGGGGGGAACACTGAAGCTTTCTTT	CASSVDPGGNTEAFF
TRBV6-5	TRBJ1-2	TRBD1	few	TGTGCCAGCAGTTCTGGGACAGGGCCATCTTTGGGGGGCTACACCTTC	CASSSGTGPSLGGYTF
TRBV18	TRBJ2-2	TRBD1	few	TGTGCCAGCTCACCCCTCGGGACAGGGTCGAACACCGGGGAGCTGTTTTTT	CASSPLGTGSNTGELFF
TRBV4-1	TRBJ1-2	TRBD1	NA	TGCGCCAGCAGCCAAGATTGGATCATAGGACAGGGGGCCAACTATGGCTACACCTTC	CASSQDWIIGQGANYGYTF
TRBV5-6	TRBJ1-4	NA	NA	TGTGCCAGCAGCTTGTCTCCAGGGACAACTAATGAAAAACTGTTTTTT	CASSLSPGTTNEKLFF
TRBV12-5	TRBJ2-5	TRBD2	NA	TGTGCTAGTGGTCCGGGGGGGCTTGAGACCCAGTACTTC	CASGPGGLETQYF
TRBV4-1	TRBJ2-2	NA	few	TGCGCCAGCAGCCAAGATTCCGTTTTAGTCGGCACCGGGGAGCTGCTTTTT	CASSQDSVLVGTGELLF
TRBV7-8	TRBJ1-4	NA	NA	TGTGCCAGCAGCTTAGCGAGCGGGACTAATGAAAAACTGTTTTTT	CASSLASGTNEKLFF
TRBV4-1	TRBJ2-1	TRBD1	NA	TGCGCCAGCAGCCCTACAGGGGCCACCTACAATGAGCAGTTCTTC	CASSPTGATYNEQFF
TRBV10-1	TRBJ2-5	NA	NA	TGCGCCAGCTCGAACGGGGGGCGGGAGACCCAGTACTTC	CASSNGGRETQYF
TRBV6-5	TRBJ2-7	TRBD2	NA	TGTGCCAGCAGTAAACCGGGACTACCATCGGAGCAGTACTTC	CASSKPGLPSEQYF
TRBV11-2	TRBJ2-3	NA	NA	TGTGCCAGCAGTCGACAGGTGTTCACAGATACGCAGTATTTT	CASSRQVFTDTQYF
TRBV2	TRBJ1-2	TRBD1	few	TGTGCCAGCAGTGAAGGGCAGGGGGCTCGCTACACCTTC	CASSEGQGARYTF
TRBV5-1	TRBJ2-5	TRBD1	NA	TGCGCCAGCAGCTCAGGACAGGGAACATTGGAGACCCAGTACTTC	CASSSGQGTLETQYF
TRBV12-2	TRBJ1-1	NA	few	TGTGCAAGTCGCCCTAGGCCAACAGGGGAAGCTTTCTTT	CASRPRPTGEAFF
TRBV5-1	TRBJ2-7	TRBD1	NA	TGCGCCAGCAGCCTAGGGACAGGGGGCCTCTACGAGCAGTACTTC	CASSLGTGGLYEQYF
TRBV18	TRBJ2-2	TRBD2	few	TGTGCCAGCCGGACTAGCGGGAGTTCAGGGGAGCTGTTTTTT	CASRTSGSSGELFF
TRBV5-6	TRBJ1-5	TRBD1	NA	TGTGCCAGCAGCCCCTCACAGGGGCAGCCCCAGCATTTT	CASSPSQGQPQHF
TRBV5-1	TRBJ1-1	NA	NA	TGCGCCAGCAGCTTGCAGGGGCTCCAAGGCGACACTGAAGCTTTCTTT	CASSLQGLQGDTEAFF
TRBV5-4	TRBJ2-1	TRBD2	NA	TGTGCCAGCAGCTTGGCCGGGACTAGCGGCTACAATGAGCAGTTCTTC	CASSLAGTSGYNEQFF
TRBV19	TRBJ1-1	NA	NA	TGTGCCAGCGATGTTACAGGAGCGAACACTGAAGCTTTCTTT	CASDVTGANTEAFF
TRBV21-1	TRBJ2-3	NA	NA	TGTGCCAGCAGCAAGGGACTAGCGGACACAGATACGCAGTATTTT	CASSKGLADTDTQYF
TRBV11-2	TRBJ2-7	TRBD1	NA	TGTGCCAGCAGCTTAGGGGACAGCGCCTACGAGCAGTACTTC	CASSLGDSAYEQYF
TRBV7-9	TRBJ2-1	NA	NA	TGTGCCAGCAGCTTAGTACTGTCAGGGTTGAATGAGCAGTTCTTC	CASSLVLSGLNEQFF
TRBV19	TRBJ2-2	TRBD2	NA	TGTGCCAGTAGTGGAGCGGGAAGGACCGGGGAGCTGTTTTTT	CASSGAGRTGELFF
TRBV18	TRBJ2-7	TRBD1	NA	TGTGCCAGCTCAGCCGGGACAGGGACCTACGAGCAGTACTTC	CASSAGTGTYEQYF
TRBV18	TRBJ2-1	NA	NA	TGTGCCAGCTCACCAACAGGGTCAGATGGGCAGTTCTTC	CASSPTGSDGQFF
TRBV6-1	TRBJ2-5	NA	NA	TGTGCCAGCAGTGTGCACAGGGATATGAATAGCCAAGAGACCCAGTACTTC	CASSVHRDMNSQETQYF
TRBV29-1	TRBJ1-5	TRBD1	NA	TGCAGCGTTGCCCTGGGGACAGGGAGAAATCAGCCCCAGCATTTT	CSVALGTGRNQPQHF
TRBV15	TRBJ2-7	TRBD2	few	TGTGCCACCAGCATGCTACCGGGACTAGCTTACGAGCAGTACTTC	CATSMLPGLAYEQYF
TRBV6-1	TRBJ2-7	NA	NA	TGTGCCAGCAGTCCTGCCGGACACTACGAGCAGTACTTC	CASSPAGHYEQYF
TRBV5-1	TRBJ2-1	NA	few	TGCGCCAGCCGGGCTAGCAGATACAATGAGCAGTTCTTC	CASRASRYNEQFF
TRBV7-8	TRBJ1-4	TRBD1	few	TGTGCCAGCAGCCCGCGGCCTGACAGGGCCCGGGGTGAAAAACTGTTTTTT	CASSPRPDRARGEKLFF
TRBV9	TRBJ1-5	TRBD1	NA	TGTGCCAGCAGCGCCGGGACAGGCAATCAGCCCCAGCATTTT	CASSAGTGNQPQHF
TRBV30	TRBJ2-7	NA	NA	TGTGCCTGGAAATCCCCTGACAGTCCCTACGAGCAGTACTTC	CAWKSPDSPYEQYF
TRBV5-8	TRBJ2-7	TRBD2	NA	TGTGCCAGCACTAACCGCCGGGGACTAGCGGGAGGCGAGCAGTACTTC	CASTNRRGLAGGEQYF
TRBV7-2	TRBJ1-4	NA	NA	TGTGCCAGCAGCGTGGGAGGGCAGCCGAATGAAAAACTGTTTTTT	CASSVGGQPNEKLFF
TRBV7-2	TRBJ2-1	TRBD2	NA	TGTGCCAGCAGCTTGTTTGTCGGGGGGGGAAATGAGCAGTTCTTC	CASSLFVGGGNEQFF
TRBV7-8	TRBJ1-6	NA	NA	TGTGCCAGCAGCTTAGCATACAGGGATGATTCACCCCTCCACTTT	CASSLAYRDDSPLHF
TRBV10-3	TRBJ2-3	TRBD1	NA	TGTGCCATCAGTGAGAGTGTGGGACAGGGGGGCGATACGCAGTATTTT	CAISESVGQGGDTQYF
TRBV11-2	TRBJ2-7	NA	NA	TGTGCCAGCAGTCCATCTGGGGGCCCGTACGAGCAGTACTTC	CASSPSGGPYEQYF
TRBV6-6	TRBJ2-2	NA	NA	TGTGCCAGCTACGCGCTGAACACCGGGGAGCTGTTTTTT	CASYALNTGELFF
TRBV11-2	TRBJ2-1	NA	once	TGTGCCAGCAGCACCCTAAGGACTCACAATGAGCAGTTCTTC	CASSTLRTHNEQFF
TRBV10-3	TRBJ1-6	NA	NA	TGTGCCATCAGTGCAGGGGACTCACCCCTCCACTTT	CAISAGDSPLHF
TRBV7-2	TRBJ1-1	NA	NA	TGTGCCAGCAGCCGGACTTACTCGAACACTGAAGCTTTCTTT	CASSRTYSNTEAFF